This T cell receptor beta chain was found in a study of blood T cell repertoires in COVID-19 (dated by TCRdb to 2020 to 2021). In the study overall: Samples covering the acute and convalescent phases of COVID-19 were provided by collaborators in the United States, Italy and Spain. The prospective study material was composed of cDNA or gDNA derived from T cells, B-cell-depleted T cells, or PBMCs. Subjects who had been exposed to COVID-19, were actively infected with it, or had recovered from it provided the deeply sampled blood TCRbeta repertoires that made up the dataset. The repertoires were released in a freely available public database intended as a resource for research on the immune response to SARS-CoV-2. Samples came from the ongoing ImmuneRACE study (first 160 participants) plus 1,254 subjects from 6 global collaborators. Sample metadata almost always included a de-identified subject ID, COVID-19 status, age in years and sex. HLA class I and class II types, where available, came from metadata supplied by the sample provider rather than from assay-based typing.

As to this clone: The antigen this receptor binds is unknown. The record has no base qualities; no much larger clone is one base away.

V is shortened by 0 bases, J by 8 bases, and the region joining them spans 11 bases. The CDR1 and CDR2 encoded by the germline V gene (reference sequence) are SGHNT and YYREEE. The CDR3, cysteine through phenylalanine, is 13 amino acids long. Just CDR3 DNA is preserved here, 39 bases in frame from base 1. At one collaborating source in Seattle, patients were enrolled during active infection and were followed longitudinally through the course of disease. The collaborating institutions used their own protocols to collect whole blood in K2EDTA tubes. For TCRbeta analysis, collaborators shipped samples in one of three forms: frozen whole blood, isolated PBMCs, or DNA extracted from either of those sample types. Summary of the overall study and its limitations: How much clinical and demographic metadata was included differed by source and by participant, and the metadata was provided uncurated.

TCRbeta CDR3 regions were amplified from genomic DNA using the immunoSEQ Assay, a bias-controlled multiplex PCR. The study's processing was this. Within the assay, amplification of reference gene primers was used to estimate how many nucleated cells each sample contained. To quantify the absolute abundance of each unique TCRbeta CDR3 rearrangement, sequence reads were collapsed and filtered. Productive Simpson clonality was computed per sample as the square root of Simpson's diversity index over productive rearrangements. TCRdb took over this immuneACCESS table, retaining in-frame rearrangements with V and J assigned. Such tables are incomplete; in checked studies, under half of the missing clones stem from an unresolved V gene, and the remainder is unexplained. That table furnishes V, J and clone size, whereas the DNA furnished D and trimming. The sample table contains about 170,000 clones; only one count was recorded for approximately 85% of them. The ten biggest clones cover approximately 6.9% of the sample.

This clonotype was obtained from a man at least 80 years old with COVID-19, enrolled during active disease. The sequence is built from TRBV5-4 and TRBJ1-2; the D segment could be TRBD1, given 6 matching bases. Sequencing used peripheral blood. The sequenced DNA: TGTGCCAGCAGCTTGGTTGGGGGCGCGGGCTACACCTTC. Its protein product is CASSLVGGAGYTF.